Below, 30 T cell receptor beta chains from the same sample are listed, as sequenced in a study of shared clonotypes between healthy human individuals. Profiling relied on immunoSEQ multiplex PCR, and the TCRdb table lists in-frame clones only, not all of them. The data hold some 380,000 clones, with 90% to 97% observed a single time. Sequencing was performed on memory CD8+ T cells sorted from blood. The subset is: CD45RO+ cells pooled with CCR7-negative TemRA cells. The receptors shown here come from a man aged 25 to 40 in good health.

The rearrangement joins TRBV7-2 to TRBJ2-7; D not certain. Per germline, CDR1 SGHTA and CDR2 FQGNSA. V dropped 3 bases and J dropped 2 bases, with 5 bases sitting between them. This CDR3 is built from 12 residues. CDR3 sequence (DNA): TGTGCCAGCAGCTTTAGTACCTACGAGCAGTACTTC. Residues: CASSFSTYEQYF.

The chain links TRBV5-6 to TRBJ2-4; D unresolved. The CDR3 has 15 residues. Per the germline V gene, CDR1 is SGHDT and CDR2 is YYEEEE. V was trimmed by 4 bases and J by 0 bases, leaving 11 bases between them. The CDR3 coding sequence is TGTGCCAGCAGCGGAATAGGGATAGCCAAAAACATTCAGTACTTC. The encoded protein is CASSGIGIAKNIQYF.

The chain has TRBV11-3 and TRBJ2-3; 7 bases line up with TRBD1. Germline CDR1 SGHNT, CDR2 YENEEA. Losses at the gene ends were 1 base for V and 5 bases for J; bases not matched to a gene: 0. The CDR3 spans 13 residues. Here the CDR3 DNA reads TGTGCCAGCAGCTTAGGGACAGGAGATACGCAGTATTTT. This encodes CASSLGTGDTQYF.

The V gene is TRBV6-5, the J gene TRBJ1-2, with 7 bases aligning to TRBD1. Germline V gene lookup returns CDR1 MNHEY and CDR2 SVGAGI. The CDR3 loop spans 12 amino acids. J lost 8 bases, V lost 6 bases, and 6 bases had no gene match. The CDR3 sequence is CASRSTGEGYTF. As DNA, the CDR3 is TGTGCCAGCAGGTCCACAGGGGAAGGCTACACCTTC.

This chain joins TRBV7-9 and TRBJ1-4; a weak D match, TRBD1 (5 bases). Trimming pared 6 bases from V and 6 bases from J, leaving 20 bases between. The CDR3 consists of 16 residues. Germline CDR1 and CDR2: SEHNR and FQNEAQ (reference sequence). This chain's CDR3 is CASRADSGAGYEKLFF. CDR3 DNA: TGTGCCAGCAGGGCAGATTCCGGGGCAGGGTATGAAAAACTGTTTTTT. Drawing the rest from reference TRBV7-9 and TRBJ1-4, the complete variable domain is DTGVSQNPRHKITKRGQNVTFRCDPISEHNRLYWYRQTLGQGPEFLTYFQNEAQLEKSRLLSDRFSAERPKGSFSTLEIQRTEQGDSAMYLCASRADSGAGYEKLFFGSGTQLSVL.

CDR3 amino acids: CASSPGIGPGEKLFF. The CDR3 DNA reads TGTGCCAGCAGCCCTGGGATCGGACCCGGCGAAAAACTGTTTTTT. The gene calls are TRBV6-4 and TRBJ1-4; D not certain. This CDR3 is built from 15 residues. The germline V and J ends were trimmed by 6 bases and 8 bases, with 19 bases remaining between them. The germline V gene has CDR1 MRHNA and CDR2 SNTAGT.

This CDR3 reads CASSRRDSYEQYF. CDR3 nucleotide sequence: TGTGCCAGCTCACGGCGGGACTCCTACGAGCAGTACTTC. J is TRBJ2-7 and V is TRBV18; D perhaps matches TRBD2 (6 bases). This CDR3 has 13 amino acids. The germline V gene encodes CDR1 KGHSH and CDR2 LQKENI. V dropped 4 bases and J dropped 0 bases, with 7 bases sitting between them.

The gene calls are TRBV2 and TRBJ2-1; 12 nucleotides agree with TRBD2. The CDR3 runs 15 residues. From germline, CDR1 is SNHLY and CDR2 FYNNEI. Trimming took 2 bases from V and 8 from J; bases not matched to a gene: 4. CDR3 coding DNA: TGTGCCAGCAGTGAACGGACTAGCGGGACGCATGAGCAGTTCTTC. It specifies CASSERTSGTHEQFF.

The chain uses TRBV19 and TRBJ2-7; a possible D gene is TRBD2 (5 bases). Trimming removed 4 bases at V and 0 bases at J, with 10 bases between. The CDR3 has 14 residues. CDR1 and CDR2 (germline): LNHDA, SQIVND (reference sequence). This CDR3 is CASSRRASSYEQYF. CDR3 in DNA: TGTGCCAGTAGTAGGCGGGCGAGCTCCTACGAGCAGTACTTC.

V gene TRBV4-1 combines with J gene TRBJ2-2; tentatively, D is TRBD1 (6 bases). The CDR3 extends over 18 amino acids. Germline V CDR1 and CDR2: MGHRA, YSYEKL. V lost 1 base, J lost 2 bases, and 17 bases lay in between. DNA for the CDR3: TGCGCCAGCAGCCAAGCCCCGAGGGGGACGGGAAACACCGGGGAGCTGTTTTTT. Residues: CASSQAPRGTGNTGELFF.

The chain recombines TRBV5-8 with TRBJ1-2; the D is unclear. In germline, CDR1 is SGHTS, CDR2 YDEGEE. This CDR3 spans 15 amino acids. V lost 4 bases and J lost 0, with 13 bases in between. CDR3 sequence (DNA): TGTGCCAGCAGCGGAAGGAGGAGAGCTAACTATGGCTACACCTTC. Translated, it gives CASSGRRRANYGYTF.

J is TRBJ2-1 and V is TRBV28; D may match TRBD1 or TRBD2 (6 bases each). This CDR3 region has 13 residues. Germline assignment: CDR1 MDHEN and CDR2 SYDVKM. The ends were cut back, 2 bases at V and 13 bases at J, with 15 bases in the middle. DNA of the CDR3: TGTGCCAGCAGTTTAGTGGTTCGGGGGCCCCAGTTCTTC. Amino acids: CASSLVVRGPQFF.

This chain connects TRBV4-1 to TRBJ2-3, with D possibly TRBD2 on 5 matching bases. The germline V gene has CDR1 MGHRA and CDR2 YSYEKL. This CDR3 has 14 residues. Trimming pared 1 base from V and 6 bases from J, leaving 11 bases between. CDR3 protein: CASSQATRRDTQYF. CDR3 in DNA: TGCGCCAGCAGCCAAGCCACCCGGAGGGATACGCAGTATTTT.

This chain uses TRBV28 with TRBJ2-3; 13 nucleotides match TRBD2. V shed 7 bases, J shed 2 bases, and the junction held 3 bases outside the gene matches. Germline-derived CDR1 and CDR2 are MDHEN and SYDVKM. The CDR3 covers 15 residues. The CDR3 coding sequence is TGTGCCAGCACACTAGCGGGAGGGATCACAGATACGCAGTATTTT. This sequence encodes CASTLAGGITDTQYF. The entire variable domain, with the rest obtained from reference TRBV28 and TRBJ2-3, is as follows: DVKVTQSSRYLVKRTGEKVFLECVQDMDHENMFWYRQDPGLGLRLIYFSYDVKMKEKGDIPEGYSVSREKKERFSLILESASTNQTSMYLCASTLAGGITDTQYFGPGTRLTVL.

The V gene is TRBV19, the J gene TRBJ2-1, with no clear D. V was trimmed by 4 bases and J by 0 bases, leaving 4 bases between them. CDR1 and CDR2 from the germline V gene are LNHDA and SQIVND (reference sequence). CDR3 size: 13 residues. Written as DNA, the CDR3 is TGTGCCAGTAGTAAGAGCTCCTACAATGAGCAGTTCTTC. It encodes CASSKSSYNEQFF. The full variable domain, with the rest looked up from reference TRBV19 and TRBJ2-1, is DGGITQSPKYLFRKEGQNVTLSCEQNLNHDAMYWYRQDPGQGLRLIYYSQIVNDFQKGDIAEGYSVSREKKESFPLTVTSAQKNPTAFYLCASSKSSYNEQFFGPGTRLTVL.

V and J are TRBV7-2 and TRBJ1-2; TRBD1 might be the D (5 bases). Trimming took 7 bases from V and 1 from J, leaving 7 bases between them. This CDR3 has 12 residues. Germline values: CDR1 SGHTA, CDR2 FQGNSA. CDR3 bases: TGTGCCAGCACCGGACATAACTATGGCTACACCTTC. Its translation: CASTGHNYGYTF.

The chain employs TRBV7-9 and TRBJ2-1; tentative D call: TRBD1 (6 bases). There are 18 residues in the CDR3. The germline V gene has CDR1 SEHNR and CDR2 FQNEAQ (reference sequence). V was clipped by 0 bases and J by 2 bases, with 17 bases between them. The CDR3 here is CASSLALWQGPTYNEQFF. As DNA, the CDR3 is TGTGCCAGCAGCTTAGCCCTGTGGCAGGGGCCCACCTACAATGAGCAGTTCTTC.

This sequence joins TRBV2 and TRBJ1-5; D may be TRBD1 (6 bases). CDR1 SNHLY and CDR2 FYNNEI come from the germline V gene. The CDR3 loop spans 17 amino acids. V was shortened by 0 bases and J by 0 bases, with 12 bases between the two germline ends. Written as DNA, the CDR3 is TGTGCCAGCAGTGAAGCTGGACAGATCTATAGCAATCAGCCCCAGCATTTT. Its translation is CASSEAGQIYSNQPQHF.

V is TRBV12-5 and J is TRBJ2-1, with 10 nucleotides matching TRBD2. Germline V gene lookup returns CDR1 LGHNT and CDR2 FRNRAP. The junction had 4 bases not matched to a gene; V was cut back by 4 bases and J by 4 bases. This CDR3 comprises 15 residues. The CDR3 reads CASGSSGSYYNEQFF. DNA of the CDR3: TGTGCTAGTGGTTCTAGCGGGAGTTATTACAATGAGCAGTTCTTC.

This chain's CDR3 is CASSVGLGQQETQYF. The CDR3 DNA reads as TGTGCCAGCAGTGTCGGCCTGGGACAGCAAGAGACCCAGTACTTC. The rearrangement uses TRBV2 and TRBJ2-5, with 7 nucleotides matching TRBD1. This CDR3 has 15 residues. The V segment lost 4 bases and the J segment 2 bases; nucleotides outside the gene matches: 7. Germline lookup yields CDR1 SNHLY and CDR2 FYNNEI.

This chain uses TRBV28 with TRBJ2-2; D is undetermined. Trimming took off 7 bases at V and 7 bases at J, with 7 bases between the two ends. The CDR3 spans 11 residues. Per germline, CDR1 MDHEN and CDR2 SYDVKM. The CDR3 here is CASIGYGELFF. CDR3 sequence (DNA): TGTGCCAGCATAGGGTACGGGGAGCTGTTTTTT.

In its sample, this clone was seen once. V gene TRBV28 combines with J gene TRBJ2-5; the D gene is possibly TRBD2 (6 bases). The V end was cut by 6 bases, the J end by 1 base, with 18 bases between. This CDR3 is built from 16 residues. In germline, CDR1 is MDHEN, CDR2 SYDVKM. DNA for the CDR3: TGTGCCAGCAGCTGGGGGAGGAGCGGCCTCCAAGAGACCCAGTACTTC. Amino acid sequence: CASSWGRSGLQETQYF.

The chain has TRBV2 and TRBJ1-4; D may be TRBD1 (5 bases). Germline-derived CDR1 and CDR2 are SNHLY and FYNNEI. The CDR3 runs to 15 residues. The V end lost 8 bases, the J end lost 5 bases, and 18 bases lay between the germline ends. The CDR3 loop reads CASGSEGGTNEKLFF. The CDR3 DNA reads TGTGCCAGCGGCTCGGAGGGAGGGACCAATGAAAAACTGTTTTTT. The full variable domain, with the rest looked up from reference TRBV2 and TRBJ1-4, is EPEVTQTPSHQVTQMGQEVILRCVPISNHLYFYWYRQILGQKVEFLVSFYNNEISEKSEIFDDQFSVERPDGSNFTLKIRSTKLEDSAMYFCASGSEGGTNEKLFFGSGTQLSVL.

The V call is TRBV6-1, the J call TRBJ2-1, with 7 bases that match TRBD1. Germline V CDR1 and CDR2: MNHNS, SASEGT. The V segment lost 3 bases and the J segment 9 bases; nucleotides outside the gene matches: 8. The CDR3 runs to 14 residues. The CDR3 spells CASSDRTGDGEQFF. The CDR3 coding sequence is TGTGCCAGCAGTGATAGAACAGGGGACGGTGAGCAGTTCTTC.

This clone was picked up one time. The chain carries TRBV29-1 and TRBJ2-3; 7 positions match TRBD2. CDR1 and CDR2 from the germline V gene are SQVTM and ANQGSEA. Trimming at V came to 2 bases and at J to 1 base, leaving 3 bases not matched to a gene. This CDR3 is 14 amino acids long. In DNA form, the CDR3 reads TGCAGCGTTGAACCGGCGGGAGGCACAGATACGCAGTATTTT. It specifies CSVEPAGGTDTQYF.

This clone was seen a single time. This sequence joins TRBV7-3 and TRBJ2-5, with D uncertain. The CDR3 has 13 residues. Trimming left V 1 base short and J 5 bases short, with 8 bases between. The germline V gene encodes CDR1 SGHTA and CDR2 FQGTGA. CDR3 nucleotides: TGTGCCAGCAGCTTAAGAGGCCAGGAGACCCAGTACTTC. Protein product: CASSLRGQETQYF.

J is TRBJ1-2 and V is TRBV19; TRBD1 might be the D (5 bases). Germline V gene sequence: CDR1 LNHDA, CDR2 SQIVND (reference sequence). Trimming shortened V by 4 bases and J by 0 bases, and 12 bases separated the two germline ends. This CDR3 contains 15 residues. CDR3 sequence (DNA): TGTGCCAGTAGTACAAACAGGAGAGCTAACTATGGCTACACCTTC. This gives the protein CASSTNRRANYGYTF.

The chain recombines TRBV5-1 with TRBJ2-3; TRBD2 aligns across 12 bases. The germline CDR1 and CDR2 sequences are SGHRS and YFSETQ. Unmatched junction bases numbered 5, after V lost 2 bases and J lost 1 base. The CDR3 has 17 amino acids. The CDR3 protein is CASSFPSGRVGTDTQYF. CDR3 DNA: TGCGCCAGCAGCTTCCCTAGCGGGAGGGTGGGCACAGATACGCAGTATTTT. Based on the CDR3 plus reference TRBV5-1 and TRBJ2-3, the full variable domain is KAGVTQTPRYLIKTRGQQVTLSCSPISGHRSVSWYQQTPGQGLQFLFEYFSETQRNKGNFPGRFSGRQFSNSRSEMNVSTLELGDSALYLCASSFPSGRVGTDTQYFGPGTRLTVL.

The V gene is TRBV6-5, the J gene TRBJ2-1; 10 bases line up with TRBD2. The germline V gene encodes CDR1 MNHEY and CDR2 SVGAGI. Unmatched junction bases numbered 6, after V lost 4 bases and J lost 3 bases. The CDR3 extends over 16 amino acids. The CDR3 DNA follows: TGTGCCAGCAGTTCGTCTACTAGCGGGAACTACAATGAGCAGTTCTTC. Its translation: CASSSSTSGNYNEQFF.

The rearrangement joins TRBV5-6 to TRBJ2-1; possibly TRBD1 or TRBD2 for D (6 bases each). The CDR3 runs to 17 residues. V lost 4 bases and J lost 3, with 20 bases in between. CDR1 and CDR2 from the germline V gene are SGHDT and YYEEEE. Written as DNA, the CDR3 is TGTGCCAGCAGCCTTAATCCCGCGGGACATCTCTACAATGAGCAGTTCTTC. Translation: CASSLNPAGHLYNEQFF.